In this sample, the clone carrying this T cell receptor (beta chain) turned up a few times. The source of the sample is a study of blood T cell repertoires in COVID-19. About the study: The samples span acute and convalescent COVID-19 from the United States, Italy and Spain.

Produced via immunoSEQ multiplex PCR; TCRdb's table is partial and in-frame only. The sample gives almost 50,000 clones, over 65% of which show up once; roughly 8.8% is in the top ten. The germline CDR1 and CDR2 sequences are SGHKS and YYEKEE (reference sequence). V shed 4 bases, J shed 6 bases, and the junction held 16 bases outside the gene matches. The CDR3 contains 18 residues. Sequencing input: peripheral blood. The chain has TRBV5-5 and TRBJ1-5; TRBD1 aligns across 10 bases. The TCR originated in a woman aged 70 to 79 with acute or convalescent COVID-19. The CDR3 here is CASSPLWDRGRLGQPQHF. DNA of the CDR3: TGTGCCAGCAGCCCCCTTTGGGACAGGGGAAGGTTAGGTCAGCCCCAGCATTTT.